The 17 T cell receptor beta chains below all came from one sample that was sequenced in a study of early T cells in non-severe SARS-CoV-2 infection. TCRdb independently ran MiXCR on the 5' RACE reads; one entry per CDR3 protein. The repertoire includes about 57,000 distinct CDR3 sequences, over 10% of them detected once, and around 5.1% sits in the top ten. The sample comprised whole blood. Every receptor here comes from an adult who was a healthcare worker with PCR-confirmed SARS-CoV-2 infection or an uninfected control (not recorded which).

This clonotype was seen repeatedly, ten times or more. The chain is built from TRBV7-9 and TRBJ2-5, with 9 nucleotides matching TRBD1. CDR3 length: 13 amino acids. Germline V gene sequence: CDR1 SEHNR, CDR2 FQNEAQ (reference sequence). Trimming cost V 6 bases and J 4 bases; bases outside gene matches: 3. As DNA, the CDR3 is TGTGCCAGCAGGGGGACAGGGCCAGAGACCCAGTACTTC. It is translated as CASRGTGPETQYF.

The CDR3 coding sequence is TGCGCCAGCAGCCACCGGACTAGCGGAGAGACAGATACGCAGTATTTT. Translated: CASSHRTSGETDTQYF. The chain links TRBV4-3 to TRBJ2-3, with 10 bases lining up with TRBD2. Germline V gene sequence: CDR1 LGHNA, CDR2 YSLEER. The CDR3 has 16 residues. V trimming: 3 bases; J trimming: 3 bases; junction bases outside the gene matches: 6.

The V call is TRBV4-2, the J call TRBJ2-1, with D unclear. Trimming removed 0 bases at V and 0 bases at J, with 6 bases between. The germline CDR1 and CDR2 sequences are LGHNA and YNFKEQ. This CDR3 is built from 15 residues. Here the CDR3 reads CASSQEASSYNEQFF. For the CDR3, the DNA is TGTGCCAGCAGCCAAGAGGCATCCTCCTACAATGAGCAGTTCTTC.

There are many counts of this clonotype. V gene TRBV7-3 combines with J gene TRBJ2-1; 10 bases line up with TRBD1. The CDR3 loop spans 14 amino acids. Germline values: CDR1 SGHTA, CDR2 FQGTGA. Trimming at V came to 2 bases and at J to 6 bases, leaving 1 base not matched to a gene. The CDR3 bases are TGTGCCAGCAGCTTAGGGACAGGGGTCAATGAGCAGTTCTTC. This sequence encodes CASSLGTGVNEQFF.

This clonotype occurred once. V and J are TRBV6-2 or TRBV6-3 and TRBJ1-5; a possible D gene is TRBD1 (5 bases). Per the germline V gene, CDR1 is MNHEY and CDR2 is SVGEGT. Trimming removed 2 bases from V and 4 bases from J, with 12 bases in between. The CDR3 covers 15 residues. The CDR3 coding sequence is TGTGCCAGCAGTTACAATAAAGGGGAGAATCAGCCCCAGCATTTT. Protein: CASSYNKGENQPQHF.

This clonotype came up many times. The chain is built from TRBV7-6 and TRBJ2-5; weak D call: TRBD1 (6 bases). The V gene's germline CDR1 is SGHVS and CDR2 FNYEAQ. The length of the CDR3 is 12 residues. Trimming took 2 bases from V and 7 from J, leaving 8 bases between them. The DNA of the CDR3 is TGTGCCAGCAGCTTATCAGGGGCGACCCAGTACTTC. It encodes CASSLSGATQYF.

This clonotype was recorded many times. The V and J genes are TRBV7-2 and TRBJ2-7; 10 bases line up with TRBD2. CDR1 SGHTA and CDR2 FQGNSA come from the germline V gene. CDR3 size: 13 residues. With V trimmed by 4 bases and J by 3 bases, 0 bases remained unmatched. The CDR3 DNA is TGTGCCAGCAGCTCTAGCGGGGGCTACGAGCAGTACTTC. It codes for CASSSSGGYEQYF.

The sample holds a few counts of this clonotype. The chain's CDR3 is CASSFTLATSPFSSTDTQYF. As DNA, the CDR3 is TGTGCCAGCAGCTTTACTCTAGCGACGAGCCCATTCTCTAGCACAGATACGCAGTATTTT. V usage is TRBV11-2 and J usage is TRBJ2-3; weak D call: TRBD2 (6 bases). The CDR3 runs 20 residues. The ends were cut back, 3 bases at V and 0 bases at J, with 25 bases in the middle. CDR1 is SGHAT and CDR2 is FQNNGV in the germline V gene.

This clonotype was seen a few times. The CDR3 protein is CSARDLEGYQETQYF. CDR3 DNA: TGCAGTGCTAGAGATCTAGAGGGATATCAAGAGACCCAGTACTTC. The chain carries TRBV20-1 and TRBJ2-5; the D gene is possibly TRBD2 (5 bases). Germline V gives CDR1 DFQATT, CDR2 SNEGSKA (reference sequence). The V and J ends lost 0 bases and 2 bases respectively, with 13 bases between them. The CDR3 sequence is 15 residues long.

This clonotype was observed a handful of times. The chain has TRBV12-3 or TRBV12-4 and TRBJ1-3, with 10 positions matching TRBD1. This CDR3 region has 17 residues. Germline trimming cut 3 bases from V and 0 bases from J; bases unmatched to any gene: 5. CDR3 amino acids: CASSLGQGLLSGNTIYF. The DNA for the CDR3 is TGTGCCAGCAGTTTGGGACAGGGGTTACTCTCTGGAAACACCATATATTTT.

The V gene is TRBV30, the J gene TRBJ2-5; D unclear. The CDR3 runs 14 residues. The V end lost 0 bases, the J end lost 1 base, and 9 bases lay between the germline ends. The germline CDR1 and CDR2 sequences are GTSNPN and SVGIG (reference sequence). CDR3 protein: CAWSVPGVQETQYF. DNA of the CDR3: TGTGCCTGGAGTGTACCCGGCGTCCAAGAGACCCAGTACTTC.

This chain uses TRBV11-3 with TRBJ2-2; D remains unclear. The CDR3 contains 15 residues. The ends were cut back, 5 bases at V and 4 bases at J, with 14 bases in the middle. CDR1 is SGHNT and CDR2 is YENEEA in the germline V gene. The CDR3 nucleotides read TGTGCCAGCAGCCCGAGTTTAGGGTCCACCGGGGAGCTGTTTTTT. Translating it yields CASSPSLGSTGELFF. Together with reference TRBV11-3 and TRBJ2-2, the CDR3 gives the full variable domain: EAGVVQSPRYKIIEKKQPVAFWCNPISGHNTLYWYLQNLGQGPELLIRYENEEAVDDSQLPKDRFSAERLKGVDSTLKIQPAELGDSAVYLCASSPSLGSTGELFFGEGSRLTVL.

The J gene is TRBJ2-7, the V gene TRBV7-2; D might be TRBD1 or TRBD2, each matching 5 bases. The germline V and J ends were trimmed by 0 bases and 2 bases, with 11 bases remaining between them. The CDR3 is 15 residues long. Germline V CDR1 and CDR2: SGHTA, FQGNSA. Here the CDR3 DNA reads TGTGCCAGCAGCTTAGCGGCAGGGACCACCTACGAGCAGTACTTC. Protein product: CASSLAAGTTYEQYF.

The V and J genes are TRBV6-1 and TRBJ1-2; D is uncertain. This CDR3 is 15 amino acids long. Trimming left V 0 bases short and J 2 bases short, with 10 bases between. CDR1 and CDR2 from the germline V gene are MNHNS and SASEGT. CDR3 in DNA: TGTGCCAGCAGTGAAGCATTCGGCTCAAACTATGGCTACACCTTC. Protein sequence: CASSEAFGSNYGYTF.

This chain connects TRBV7-9 to TRBJ2-7, with 8 nucleotides matching TRBD2. With V trimmed by 5 bases and J by 6 bases, 9 bases remained unmatched. Germline V gene lookup returns CDR1 SEHNR and CDR2 FQNEAQ (reference sequence). The CDR3 extends over 14 amino acids. CDR3 coding DNA: TGTGCCAGCAGCCACGGGGGGGCAAAAGTCGAGCAGTACTTC. This sequence encodes CASSHGGAKVEQYF.

This clonotype was counted many times. This chain connects TRBV10-2 to TRBJ2-3, with D perhaps matching TRBD2 (6 bases). Germline lookup yields CDR1 WSHSY and CDR2 SAAADI. The V end was cut by 0 bases, the J end by 1 base, with 8 bases between. The CDR3 totals 15 residues. The CDR3 bases are TGCGCCAGCAGTGAGTCAGGGGAGGGCACAGATACGCAGTATTTT. Translating gives CASSESGEGTDTQYF.

This clonotype was detected a few times. The chain uses TRBV20-1 and TRBJ2-7; 8 nucleotides agree with TRBD2. V trimming: 3 bases; J trimming: 7 bases; junction bases outside the gene matches: 14. Germline CDR1 is DFQATT and CDR2 is SNEGSKA (reference sequence). The CDR3 consists of 15 residues. As DNA, the CDR3 is TGCAGTGCTAGCCCTGGACTAGCTAAGGGCGGGGAGCAGTACTTC. It encodes CSASPGLAKGGEQYF.